This T cell receptor beta chain derives from a study of regulatory T cells in long-lasting Graves disease (dated by TCRdb to about 2021). Broadly, across the study: Patients with newly diagnosed Graves' disease had been on antithyroid drugs for under 3 months. Persistent Graves' disease patients were compared with newly diagnosed Graves' disease patients by peripheral blood TCR sequencing and RNA sequencing. The study was registered as a clinical trial and conducted in China. A total of around 35 samples underwent TCR sequencing: some 13 from persistent and 20 from newly diagnosed Graves' disease patients.

CDR3 length: 12 amino acids, cysteine to phenylalanine. Only the CDR3 DNA stays, 36 bases, in frame from base 1. V drops 5 bases and J drops 7 bases, leaving 9 bases in between. This clonotype was observed a handful of times. Its antigen is currently not known. Per-base quality was not reported, and no clone a single base away is much larger than it. The sample's time point label is to be understood as: newly diagnosed GD, antithyroid drugs for less than 3 months. For both TCR sequencing and RNA sequencing, RNA was extracted from PBMCs in TRIzol. The diagnosis of Graves' disease was made according to American Thyroid Association guidelines. Patients were recruited from an endocrinology department in Xi'an, China. Each patient gave about 8.1 milliliters of peripheral blood, collected in an EDTA anticoagulant tube. Ficoll Paque Plus density gradient separation was used to isolate PBMCs, and no further T cell sorting was done. An Agilent 2100 Bioanalyzer and agarose gel were used to check RNA quality, and a NanoDrop 2000 was used to measure RNA concentration.

Findings and caveats that apply to the study as a whole: Persistent disease showed preferential use of TRBV28, TRBJ1-2 and TRBJ2-5, whereas newly diagnosed disease favored TRBV20-1 and TRBJ2-1. Compared with newly diagnosed patients, patients with persistent Graves' disease had lower TCR Shannon entropy and fewer highly expanded clones, which suggests clonal expansion. The authors acknowledged the small sample size as a limitation that may reduce accuracy. Only peripheral blood was studied, because thyroid tissue, the primary lesion, was inaccessible. Sequencing and analysis were limited to the TCR beta chain. Persistent patients shared more public clonotypes among themselves (under 3,000) than newly diagnosed patients did (about 900).

Library preparation used multiplex PCR. The run used an Illumina HiSeq 4000. CDR3 regions were amplified by Arm-PCR with iRepertoire HTBI primers to construct TCR beta libraries. Before sequencing, the PCR products underwent gel purification. On the study's bioinformatics: A total of roughly 67 TRBV and 14 TRBJ segments were identified across samples and were used for gene usage analysis of CDR3 amino acid clonotypes. COPE and FqMerger were used to merge filtered high-quality paired reads into contigs. BLAST was used to align contigs to IMGT TRBV, TRBD and TRBJ reference genes, with CDR3 defined following IMGT. Clonotypes above 0.1% frequency were classified as highly expanded clones. Shannon entropy served as the measure of repertoire diversity, while the Gini coefficient captured V-J evenness. Clonotypes shared by more than one individual were considered public. Clones were called with MiXCR by TCRdb after fastp trimmed the public reads at Q25, and only in-frame beta chains were retained. Rows are combined by CDR3 protein, so each entry shows the most common genes and DNA. These V and J calls are TCRdb output, not the study's own analysis. This sample comprises 400,000 to 500,000 distinct CDR3 sequences, about 17% of them detected only once. The leading ten clones occupy 20% to 25% of the sample.

The sample was also linked to a second study, of T cells in Graves' hyperthyroidism and ophthalmopathy. As described in the second report: Stable Graves' hyperthyroidism was defined as the absence of progression to ophthalmopathy over 18 months of follow-up. Hyperthyroidism patients were newly diagnosed, with disease duration under 2 months, and aged 18 to 65 years. The study excluded patients with uncontrolled infections, other autoimmune diseases, pregnancy or lactation. Diagnoses relied on clinical symptoms, serum thyroxine and TRAb, thyroid ultrasound and orbital computed tomography. A first-round RT-PCR of the TCR CDR3 used the HTBI primer set with the Qiagen OneStep RT-PCR kit. Blood samples also contained most of the expanded thyroid clonotypes (frequency above 0.001), which suggests that blood repertoires may reflect thyroid immune responses. A 13 V-J signature model separated ophthalmopathy from stable hyperthyroidism, with about 88% sensitivity and roughly 84% specificity in cross-validation and 80%/75% in testing. In validation, progression to ophthalmopathy was predicted by the model with roughly 71% sensitivity and just over 72% specificity, a median of 6.5 months before onset. To identify distinguishing TCR V-J signatures, a discovery cohort of 100 patients was used, comprising some 45 with Graves' ophthalmopathy and under 60 with stable Graves' hyperthyroidism. Whether ophthalmopathy could be predicted prospectively was tested in an independent validation cohort made up of roughly 19 hyperthyroidism patients plus 17 patients who later progressed to ophthalmopathy. The 95 to 100 discovery patients were randomly split 7:3 into training and test sets. In addition, the study compared T-cell repertoires in thyroid tissue and in blood from roughly 6 Graves' hyperthyroidism patients. After blood sampling, hyperthyroidism patients were treated with methimazole at a starting dose of 30 mg daily, and ophthalmopathy patients were treated with high-dose intravenous methylprednisolone. The libraries were constructed in a second round of multiplex PCR and then size-selected and purified. Libraries were sequenced paired-end with 100 bp reads on an Illumina HiSeq2000. SOAPnuke was used to process the raw data, throwing out any read that contained adapters or uncalled bases, had a mean Phred below 15, or lacked an exact constant-primer or identifier match. High-quality paired reads were merged using COPE v1.2.5, and each unique nucleotide sequence was defined as a clonotype. Clonotypes were aligned to IMGT TRBV, TRBD and TRBJ reference segments using MiTCR v1.1. Only V-J combinations with frequency above 0.0001, covering 99% to 99.2% of repertoires, were analysed. The TCS score was defined as the ratio of F50 (clonal expansion) to E x V (chaos), calculated using BLOSUM62-based TCRdist between CDR3 peptides within each V-J. Welch's t-statistics and random forest reduced around 510 V-J features to around 14, which were used in a naive Bayes classifier (R e1071). Sample size was not statistically predetermined, and blinding of investigators to group allocation was not performed. The paper reports TCR Vbeta CDR3 sequencing of more than 120 peripheral blood samples: around 45 ophthalmopathy, under 85 hyperthyroidism and approximately 17 progressor patients.

This chain is built from TRBV12-3 or TRBV12-4 and TRBJ1-5, with the D gene call left open. This TCR was recovered from a woman under 30 with Graves disease. Donor details come from another sample of the same person, matched by shared clones. Sequenced material: peripheral blood mononuclear cells (PBMCs), taken at new diagnosis, from a patient treated with antithyroid drugs. The nucleotides read TGTGCCAGCAGTCTATCACCGCAGCCCCAGCATTTT. This gives the protein CASSLSPQPQHF.